The 2 T cell receptor beta chains in this list originate from one sample, sequenced in a study of blood T cell repertoires in COVID-19 (dated by TCRdb to 2019 to 2021). The receptor library was made with the immunoSEQ multiplex PCR assay. TCRdb's version of the immuneACCESS table is confined to in-frame rearrangements and falls short of the full clone set. An unresolved V gene accounts for under half of the shortfall where checked; the remainder is of unknown origin. This sample holds 200,000 to 250,000 clones; around nine tenths were observed only once. Around 3.8% of the sample is taken by the ten largest. The material sequenced was PBMCs or T cells enriched from blood (not recorded which). The receptors derive from a woman aged 30 to 39 who had been exposed to COVID-19.

This clone was seen more than once but under ten times. This chain connects TRBV6-1 to TRBJ1-5; D is perhaps TRBD1 (6 bases). Germline V CDR1 and CDR2: MNHNS, SASEGT. This CDR3 has 15 residues. The V gene lost 3 bases and the J gene lost 4 bases, with 13 bases spanning the gap. CDR3 DNA: TGTGCCAGCAGTGAGGACCCAGGGGAAAATCAGCCCCAGCATTTT. Translated, it gives CASSEDPGENQPQHF.

The V gene is TRBV29-1, the J gene TRBJ2-7, with 10 bases identical to TRBD2. This CDR3 region has 13 residues. V gave up 6 bases and J gave up 7 bases; unmatched junction bases: 9. Germline CDR1 is SQVTM and CDR2 is ANQGSEA. The CDR3 DNA reads TGCAGCGTCCGGACTAGCGGTTGGGATGAGCAGTACTTC. It yields the protein CSVRTSGWDEQYF.